The present T cell receptor (beta chain) was sequenced within a study of CD8+ T cells in alopecia areata. Treatment noted: oral pan-JAK inhibitor, 5-10 mg twice daily. Lesional scalp punch biopsies and peripheral blood came from alopecia areata patients. Per germline, CDR1 SQVTM and CDR2 ANQGSEA. The V gene lost 4 bases and the J gene lost 6 bases, with 14 bases spanning the gap. CDR3 length: 13 amino acids. Only a few counts were recorded for this clone. Isolated RNA was reverse transcribed into cDNA used as the sequencing template. Method: immunoSEQ multiplex PCR; TCRdb's copy keeps in-frame clones and lacks some. The top ten clones hold around 4% of a sample with more than 200,000 clones, 64% of them seen once.

This clonotype was sampled from a human donor with alopecia areata. Sequencing was performed on CD4+ T cells sorted from blood, taken at week 4, from a patient treated with tofacitinib. The chain uses TRBV29-1 and TRBJ2-3; no firm D call. In nucleotides, the CDR3 is TGCAGCGTTGTTTTGCCCCCCGGGGATACGCAGTATTTT. This codes for CSVVLPPGDTQYF.